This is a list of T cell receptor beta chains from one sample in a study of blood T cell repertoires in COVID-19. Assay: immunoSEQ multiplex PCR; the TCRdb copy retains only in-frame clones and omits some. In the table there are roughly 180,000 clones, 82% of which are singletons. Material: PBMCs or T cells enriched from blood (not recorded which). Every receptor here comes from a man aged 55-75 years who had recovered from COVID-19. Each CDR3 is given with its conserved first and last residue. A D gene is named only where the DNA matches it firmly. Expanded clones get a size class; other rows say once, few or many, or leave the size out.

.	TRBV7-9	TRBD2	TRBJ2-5	TGTGCCAGCAGCCATGGGACTAGCGAACGAAACGAAAACCAAGAGACCCAGTACTTC	CASSHGTSERNENQETQYF
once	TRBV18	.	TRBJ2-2	TGTGCCAGCTCACCGGGGCAGAACACCGGGGAGCTGTTTTTT	CASSPGQNTGELFF
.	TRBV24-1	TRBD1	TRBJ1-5	TGTGCCACCTCCGACTCGACAGGGTCGGCGCCCCAGCATTTT	CATSDSTGSAPQHF
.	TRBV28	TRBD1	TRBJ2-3	TGTGCCAGCAGTGCACCGGGACAGGGGCACGATACGCAGTATTTT	CASSAPGQGHDTQYF
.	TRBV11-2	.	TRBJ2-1	TGTGCCACCAAGCGGGTATCCTACAATGAGCAGTTCTTC	CATKRVSYNEQFF
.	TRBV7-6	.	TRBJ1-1	TGTGCCAGCAGCTTAGGTCGGGGAATGAACACTGAAGCTTTCTTT	CASSLGRGMNTEAFF
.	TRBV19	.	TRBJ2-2	TGTGCCAGTCGTAACACCGGGGAGCTGTTTTTT	CASRNTGELFF
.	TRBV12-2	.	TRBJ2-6	TGTGCAAGTCGCTTAGCGGGGGGGACAACCGGGGCCAACGTCCTGACTTTC	CASRLAGGTTGANVLTF
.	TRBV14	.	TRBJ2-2	TGTGCCAGCAGCCAAGATCTGGGGAGCGGGGAGCTGTTTTTT	CASSQDLGSGELFF
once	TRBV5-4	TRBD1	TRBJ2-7	TGTGCCAGCAGGCGTGGACAGGGGGCAGGTGAGCAGTACTTC	CASRRGQGAGEQYF
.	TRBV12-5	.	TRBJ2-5	TGTGCTAGTGCAGACTCCCGGAGCCAAGAGACCCAGTACTTC	CASADSRSQETQYF
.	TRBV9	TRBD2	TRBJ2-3	TGTGCCAGCAGCGTAGCAGCGGGGGGCGGGCCAGATACGCAGTATTTT	CASSVAAGGGPDTQYF
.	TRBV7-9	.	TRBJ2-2	TGTGCCAGCGCTAGGGGCGCTATAGACACCGGGGAGCTGTTTTTT	CASARGAIDTGELFF
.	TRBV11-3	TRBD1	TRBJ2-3	TGTGCCAGCAGCTCAAGACAGGGGGCAGATACGCAGTATTTT	CASSSRQGADTQYF
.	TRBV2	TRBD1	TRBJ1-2	TGTGCCAGGGGCGGACAGGGAGTAGGCTACACCTTC	CARGGQGVGYTF
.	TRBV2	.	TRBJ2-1	TGTGCCAGCAGTGAGGGAGTGACTACCTTACAGAGCTCCTACAATGAGCAGTTCTTC	CASSEGVTTLQSSYNEQFF
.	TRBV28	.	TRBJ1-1	TGTGCCAGCAGTTCCCAGGGGAACACTGAAGCTTTCTTT	CASSSQGNTEAFF
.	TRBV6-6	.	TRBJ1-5	TGTGCCAGCAGTTACTCAGGGGGTGATCAGCCCCAGCATTTT	CASSYSGGDQPQHF
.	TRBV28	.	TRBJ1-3	TGTGCCACCCCACTCGCGAGAACGCGCTCTGGAAACACCATATATTTT	CATPLARTRSGNTIYF
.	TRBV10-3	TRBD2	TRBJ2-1	TGTGCCATGCTAGCGGCCCCCTACAATGAGCAGTTCTTC	CAMLAAPYNEQFF
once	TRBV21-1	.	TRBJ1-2	TGTGCCAGCAGCAAACTCCAAGGGACAGGGGGCTTTCATGGCTATGGCTACACCTTC	CASSKLQGTGGFHGYGYTF
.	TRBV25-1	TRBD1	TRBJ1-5	TGTGCCAGCAGTGAATCTGGGACAGGGGGGAGGCAGCCCCAGCATTTT	CASSESGTGGRQPQHF
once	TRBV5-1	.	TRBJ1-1	TGCGCCAGCAAGGCGGGCTGGAACACTGAAGCTTTCTTT	CASKAGWNTEAFF
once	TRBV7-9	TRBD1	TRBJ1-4	TGTGCCAGCAGCTACGGACAGGGCGGTGAAAAACTGTTTTTT	CASSYGQGGEKLFF
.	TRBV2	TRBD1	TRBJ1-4	TGTGCCAGCAGTGAAGAAGGGGCAGGGGGCGAAAAACTGTTTTTT	CASSEEGAGGEKLFF
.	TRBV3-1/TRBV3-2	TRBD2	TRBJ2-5	TGTGCCAGCAGCCAAGGGCGGGGGGCAGGGGAGACCCAGTACTTC	CASSQGRGAGETQYF
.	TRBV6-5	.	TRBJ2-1	TGTGCCAGCAGTCCAGACATTTACAATGAGCAGTTCTTC	CASSPDIYNEQFF
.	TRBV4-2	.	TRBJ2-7	TGTGCCAGCAGCGCCCCAATCGCGGGGACCGCCTACGAGCAGTACTTC	CASSAPIAGTAYEQYF
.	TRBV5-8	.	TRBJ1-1	TGTGCCAGCAGCTTGAGTGTAGTGTACACTGAAGCTTTCTTT	CASSLSVVYTEAFF
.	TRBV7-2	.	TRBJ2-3	TGTGCCAGCAGTAGGAGGGTCGGGGGTAGCACAGATACGCAGTATTTT	CASSRRVGGSTDTQYF
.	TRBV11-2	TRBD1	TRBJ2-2	TGTGCCAGCAGCTTTACAGGGGTCTACACCGGGGAGCTGTTTTTT	CASSFTGVYTGELFF
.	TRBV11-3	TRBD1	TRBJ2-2	TGTGCCAGCAGCTTGGGGACAGGGGAAGCCGGGGAGCTGTTTTTT	CASSLGTGEAGELFF
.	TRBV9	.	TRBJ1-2	TGTGCCAGCAGTCTAGGGCAGGGGAATGGCTACACCTTC	CASSLGQGNGYTF
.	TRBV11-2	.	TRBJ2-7	TGTGCCAGCAGCTTACCCCGACAGAGCTCCTACGAGCAGTACTTC	CASSLPRQSSYEQYF
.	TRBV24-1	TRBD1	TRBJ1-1	TGTGCCACCAGTCGTAGCGCCGGGACCCAGGGACAGTTCTTT	CATSRSAGTQGQFF
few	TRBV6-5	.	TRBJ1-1	TGTGCCAGCAGTTACTCAGAGGGGGCTGAAGCTTTCTTT	CASSYSEGAEAFF
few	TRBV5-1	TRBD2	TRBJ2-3	TGCGCCAGCAGCTCACTAGCGGGAGGGCCCTCCACAGATACGCAGTATTTT	CASSSLAGGPSTDTQYF
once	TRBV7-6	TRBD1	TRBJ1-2	TGTGCCAGCAGCTCCGGGGGACAGCACTATGGCTACACCTTC	CASSSGGQHYGYTF
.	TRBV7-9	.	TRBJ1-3	TGTGCCAGCAGCTTGGGGGGCTCTGGAAACACCATATATTTT	CASSLGGSGNTIYF
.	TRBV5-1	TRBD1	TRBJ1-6	TGCGCCAGCAGCGGGGGACAGGGAGGCTCCTATAATTCACCCCTCCACTTT	CASSGGQGGSYNSPLHF
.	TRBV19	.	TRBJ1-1	TGTGCCAGTAGTATCCTCAACACGAACACTGAAGCTTTCTTT	CASSILNTNTEAFF
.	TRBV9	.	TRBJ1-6	TGTGCCAGCAGCGTAGGTCAGGGTTATTCACCCCTCCACTTT	CASSVGQGYSPLHF
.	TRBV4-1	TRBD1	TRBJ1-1	TGCGCCAGCAGCCAAGCCGGGGGGGACAGGGGGTGGTTTAACACTGAAGCTTTCTTT	CASSQAGGDRGWFNTEAFF
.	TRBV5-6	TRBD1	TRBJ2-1	TGTGCCAGCAGCCTAGGGGGCTCGGATGAGCAGTTCTTC	CASSLGGSDEQFF
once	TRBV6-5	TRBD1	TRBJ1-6	TGTGCCAGCAGCACTGCAAGTGGGGACAGAGAGCTCCACTTT	CASSTASGDRELHF
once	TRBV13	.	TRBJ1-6	TGTGCCAGCAGCTTAGACAGGGATTCACCCCTCCACTTT	CASSLDRDSPLHF
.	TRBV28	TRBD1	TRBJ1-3	TGTGCCAGCAGCCGGGACAGCCTCTCTGGAAACACCATATATTTT	CASSRDSLSGNTIYF
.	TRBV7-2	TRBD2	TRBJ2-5	TGTGCCAGCAGCTCTAACCGACTAGCGGGAGTAGCAGAGACCCAGTACTTC	CASSSNRLAGVAETQYF
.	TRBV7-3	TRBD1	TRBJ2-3	TGTGCCAGCAGCTTAACGCCAGGGGGCTTAGATACGCAGTATTTT	CASSLTPGGLDTQYF
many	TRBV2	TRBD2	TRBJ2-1	TGTGCCAGCAGGGTGGGACTAGCGGGAGGGTCTTACAATGAGCAGTTCTTC	CASRVGLAGGSYNEQFF
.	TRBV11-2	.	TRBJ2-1	TGTGCCAGCAGCACCGTGGTAGTGGGCCGTAATGAGCAGTTCTTC	CASSTVVVGRNEQFF
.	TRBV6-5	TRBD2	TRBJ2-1	TGTGCCAGCTCGGTAGCGGGGAGCTCCTACAATGAGCAGTTCTTC	CASSVAGSSYNEQFF
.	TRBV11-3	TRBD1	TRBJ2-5	TGTGCCAGCAGCCGGGACAGCCAAGAGACCCAGTACTTC	CASSRDSQETQYF
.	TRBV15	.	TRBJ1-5	TGTGCCACCAGCTTCCAGGGTGGTCAGCCCCAGCATTTT	CATSFQGGQPQHF
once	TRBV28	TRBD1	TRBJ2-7	TGTGCCAGCAGTCCCCCAGGGGGTGCCCCCTACGAGCAGTACTTC	CASSPPGGAPYEQYF
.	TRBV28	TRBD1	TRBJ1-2	TGTGCCAGCAGAACGGACAGGCTACGGGTCTATGGCTACACCTTC	CASRTDRLRVYGYTF
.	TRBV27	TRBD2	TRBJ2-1	TGTGCCAGCAGTTTCGGGGGGGCCGGGTACAATGAGCAGTTCTTC	CASSFGGAGYNEQFF
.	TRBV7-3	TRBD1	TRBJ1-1	TGTGCCAGCAGCTTAAGTACAGGGGGAAACACTGAAGCTTTCTTT	CASSLSTGGNTEAFF
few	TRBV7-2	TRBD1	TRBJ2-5	TGTGCCAGCAGTTCCACCCGAGCACTTAGGACAGGACAAGAGACCCAGTACTTC	CASSSTRALRTGQETQYF